This is a list of T cell receptor beta chains from one sample in a study of response to subunit inactivated influenza vaccine. MiXCR, applied by TCRdb to the RT-PCR reads, yields one record per CDR3 protein. The data hold just under 250,000 distinct CDR3 sequences, with 9.5% to 15% observed a single time. Sequences were derived from non-naive T cells sorted from PBMCs, sampled 14 days before vaccination. These receptors were collected from a man aged 45-65 years who received an inactivated influenza vaccine. The CDR3 runs from the conserved cysteine through the conserved F or W. D genes are given only for firm matches. Only some rows state a clone size, as once, few, many or a class for expanded clones.

J,V,size,D,DNA,CDR3
TRBJ2-6,TRBV9,few,TRBD1,TGTGCCAGCAGCGTAGGCACCGCCGGGACAGAGAACTTTGGGGCCAACGTCCTGACTTTC,CASSVGTAGTENFGANVLTF
TRBJ2-1,TRBV20-1,NA,TRBD2,TGCAGTGCTACTCCGGGACTAGGATCCAATGAGCAGTTCTTC,CSATPGLGSNEQFF
TRBJ2-3,TRBV6-1,NA,NA,TGTGCCAGCAGCCCCGTCGCGGGGAGGGATACGCAGTATTTT,CASSPVAGRDTQYF
TRBJ2-7,TRBV3-1,many,TRBD2,TGTGCCAGCAGCAGTCAGCGGGAACCTCCCTACGAGCAGTACTTC,CASSSQREPPYEQYF
TRBJ1-5,TRBV12-3/TRBV12-4,NA,NA,TGTGCCAGCAGTTATCAGGGGATGGGTCAGCCCCAGCATTTT,CASSYQGMGQPQHF
TRBJ2-7,TRBV7-8,NA,NA,TGTGCCAGCAGCTTACACTTTGTTCGGTCCAACGAGCAGTACTTC,CASSLHFVRSNEQYF
TRBJ1-1,TRBV5-5,few,TRBD1,TGTGCCAGCAGCTTGGCGTTTGAGGGGGCGCTGAGAGGTTTCTTT,CASSLAFEGALRGFF
TRBJ1-6,TRBV4-1,NA,TRBD1,TGCGCCAGCAGCCCTCGGACAGGGGACTCACCCCTCCACTTT,CASSPRTGDSPLHF
TRBJ2-7,TRBV28,NA,NA,TGTGCCAGCAGTTTTACGGGGCCGAGTTACGAGCAGTACTTC,CASSFTGPSYEQYF
TRBJ2-2,TRBV18,NA,TRBD1,TGTGCCAGCTCACAGGGACAGAGAAACACCGGGGAGCTGTTTTTT,CASSQGQRNTGELFF
TRBJ2-4,TRBV20-1,many,TRBD1,TGCAGTGCTCCGACAGGGAACGGAAACATTCAGTACTTC,CSAPTGNGNIQYF
TRBJ2-7,TRBV11-2,few,NA,TGTGCCAGCAGCCCCCAGGGGATCCACGAGCAGTACTTC,CASSPQGIHEQYF
TRBJ1-1,TRBV7-2,few,NA,TGTGCCAGCAGCTTAGGTACCCTGGGGGCTTTCTTT,CASSLGTLGAFF
TRBJ1-3,TRBV29-1,many,TRBD1,TGCAGCGTGACCAGGGACAGCTCTGGAAACACCATATATTTT,CSVTRDSSGNTIYF
TRBJ2-4,TRBV4-3,few,TRBD2,TGCGCCAGCAGCCAAGATGATAGCGGGACATACATTCAGTACTTC,CASSQDDSGTYIQYF
TRBJ2-1,TRBV4-3,NA,TRBD2,TGCGCCAGCAGCCTGACGACTAGCGGGGGCTACAATGAGCAGTTCTTC,CASSLTTSGGYNEQFF
TRBJ2-7,TRBV7-2,NA,TRBD2,TGTGCCAGCAGCCCCATGCACGCGGGGGGGCTCGGGCAGTACTTC,CASSPMHAGGLGQYF
TRBJ2-5,TRBV12-3/TRBV12-4,many,NA,TGTGCCAGCAGCCTAAATGAAATGACAGAGACCCAGTACTTC,CASSLNEMTETQYF
TRBJ2-7,TRBV5-4,NA,NA,TGTGCCAGCAGCTTCATCAGGAAATCCTACGAGCAGTACTTC,CASSFIRKSYEQYF
TRBJ2-5,TRBV27,few,TRBD1,TGTGCCAGCATTCCCCTCTGGACAGGACGACAAGAGACCCAGTACTTC,CASIPLWTGRQETQYF
TRBJ1-2,TRBV12-3/TRBV12-4,NA,NA,TGTGCCAGCAGCCTTACCCCGGGATACGGCACCTTC,CASSLTPGYGTF
TRBJ2-7,TRBV27,NA,NA,TGTGCCAGCAGCTGGGGGGACTTAGGCTCCTACGAGCAGTACTTC,CASSWGDLGSYEQYF
TRBJ2-3,TRBV7-7,few,TRBD2,TGTGCCAGCAGCCCCCTAGCGGCCACAGATACGCAGTATTTT,CASSPLAATDTQYF
TRBJ2-5,TRBV5-1,NA,TRBD1,TGCGCCAGCAGTGGGGGTCGGGACAGGTTTGTCCATGGGACCCAGTACTTC,CASSGGRDRFVHGTQYF
TRBJ1-4,TRBV3-1,few,NA,TGTGCCAGCAGCCAAGAGAGCGGGAATGAAAAACTGTTTTTT,CASSQESGNEKLFF
TRBJ2-7,TRBV7-2,NA,TRBD2,TGTGCCAGCAGCTTAAACCGGGGGGACGTGCAGTACTTC,CASSLNRGDVQYF
TRBJ2-3,TRBV4-1,few,NA,TGCGCCAGCAGCCAGGGAGTACAGATTAGCACAGATACGCAGTATTTT,CASSQGVQISTDTQYF
TRBJ2-7,TRBV28,many,NA,TGTGCCAGCAGTCCCCATTACGAGCAGTACTTC,CASSPHYEQYF
TRBJ2-5,TRBV9,few,TRBD2,TGTGCCAGCAGTGCCGGACTAGCGGGAGTAGGTCCCACAGAGACCCAGTACTTC,CASSAGLAGVGPTETQYF
TRBJ2-7,TRBV6-6,many,TRBD1,TGTGCCAGCAGTCAGACAGGGAGCTACGAGCAGTACTTC,CASSQTGSYEQYF
TRBJ2-7,TRBV4-1,NA,NA,TGCGCCAGCAGCCAAGCGACTAAAACCTACGAGCAGTACTTC,CASSQATKTYEQYF
TRBJ2-5,TRBV11-2,few,TRBD1,TGTGCCAGCAGCTTAGTCCGGGACAGGGGACAGGAGACCCAGTACTTC,CASSLVRDRGQETQYF
TRBJ2-5,TRBV5-1,few,TRBD1,TGCGCCAGCAGACCGGGACAGACACCTCAAGAGACCCAGTACTTC,CASRPGQTPQETQYF
TRBJ2-7,TRBV20-1,few,NA,TGCAGTGCTAGAGATAGGCGGGCCTACGAGCAGTACTTC,CSARDRRAYEQYF
TRBJ1-4,TRBV7-9,NA,TRBD1,TGTGCCAGCAGCTTCGGACAGGGTAATGAAAAACTGTTTTTT,CASSFGQGNEKLFF